This T cell receptor (beta chain) was captured by sequencing in a study of spatial heterogeneity in lung cancer. Across the whole study: The roughly 66 donors had untreated early-stage non-small cell lung cancer. When follow-up PBMC samples existed, they were sequenced (at a median of about two years after resection). The mean occurrence of each unique TCR and UMI combination in raw reads exceeded nine.

The time point here: blood at routine non-recurrence follow-up after resection. Germline CDR1 is GTSNPN and CDR2 is SVGIG (reference sequence). Trimming took off 0 bases at V and 4 bases at J, with 17 bases between the two ends. The CDR3 length is 16 residues. MiXCR, applied by TCRdb to the 5' RACE reads, yields one record per CDR3 protein. The sample holds about 47,000 distinct CDR3 sequences; 10% to 15% are singletons and the top ten take over 30%. There are many counts of this clonotype. The receptor was derived from a male donor with early-stage non-small cell lung cancer. The V gene is TRBV30, the J gene TRBJ2-3, with TRBD2 as a possible D gene (6 bases). The sequences come from PBMCs, collected at follow-up. CDR3 amino acids: CAWSVFGTSVPDTQYF. For the CDR3, the DNA is TGTGCCTGGAGTGTCTTCGGGACTTCGGTCCCAGATACGCAGTATTTT.